Presented here are 24 T cell receptor beta chains from one specimen sequenced in a study of monozygotic twins with cystic fibrosis. Some clones are missing from TCRdb's copy, which holds only in-frame ones; the method was immunoSEQ multiplex PCR. The table includes approximately 24,000 clones, approximately 96% detected once. Specimen: blood. The receptors here all came from a girl aged 2-15 years with cystic fibrosis.

The chain employs TRBV28 and TRBJ2-1; D not certain. The V end was cut by 5 bases, the J end by 10 bases, with 12 bases between. Germline CDR1 MDHEN, CDR2 SYDVKM. The CDR3 loop spans 12 amino acids. This CDR3 is CASSTQRNEQFF. CDR3 in DNA: TGTGCCAGCAGTACCCAGAGGAACGAGCAGTTCTTC.

V and J are TRBV11-2 and TRBJ2-7, with 9 bases lining up with TRBD2. There are 16 residues in the CDR3. V shed 2 bases and J 2 bases; nucleotides not matched to a gene: 7. Germline loops: CDR1 SGHAT, CDR2 FQNNGV. CDR3 residues: CASSLLAGSGTYEQYF. Written as DNA, the CDR3 is TGTGCCAGCAGCTTACTAGCGGGATCGGGGACCTACGAGCAGTACTTC.

The genes are TRBV4-3 and TRBJ2-2; D is uncertain. CDR1 and CDR2 from the germline V gene are LGHNA and YSLEER. This CDR3 is built from 14 residues. V shed 2 bases and J shed 3 bases, with 7 bases lying between them. CDR3 sequence reads: CASSQPPDTGELFF. The DNA of the CDR3 is TGCGCCAGCAGCCAACCCCCGGACACCGGGGAGCTGTTTTTT.

The V and J genes are TRBV29-1 and TRBJ1-3; D ambiguous. The germline V gene has CDR1 SQVTM and CDR2 ANQGSEA. This CDR3 is built from 13 residues. Trimming removed 7 bases at V and 4 bases at J, with 14 bases between. The CDR3 here is CSAAQALGNTIYF. CDR3 sequence (DNA): TGCAGCGCGGCTCAGGCGCTCGGAAACACCATATATTTT.

This clone was picked up one time. V usage is TRBV7-2 and J usage is TRBJ1-5; no firm D call. The CDR3 length is 14 residues. Between the trimmed V and J ends, which lost 3 bases and 4 bases, there was a span of 10 bases. Germline CDR1 is SGHTA and CDR2 is FQGNSA. Here the CDR3 reads CASSFGEFNQPQHF. The CDR3 bases are TGTGCCAGCAGCTTTGGGGAATTTAATCAGCCCCAGCATTTT.

This clone was seen a single time. This sequence joins TRBV4-3 and TRBJ2-7; D may match TRBD1 or TRBD2 (6 bases each). This CDR3 region has 15 residues. The V gene lost 1 base and the J gene lost 3 bases, with 13 bases spanning the gap. CDR1 and CDR2 (germline): LGHNA, YSLEER. In DNA, the CDR3 is TGCGCCAGCAGCCAAGTGAGAGGGGGGAGCTACGAGCAGTACTTC. This gives the protein CASSQVRGGSYEQYF.

The rearrangement joins TRBV28 to TRBJ2-7; 8 nucleotides match TRBD1. Germline V gene lookup returns CDR1 MDHEN and CDR2 SYDVKM. The trim removed 6 bases at V and 9 bases at J, leaving 13 bases unmatched. The CDR3 extends over 14 amino acids. DNA for the CDR3: TGTGCCAGCAGCCCGACAGGGGTCTTTGTCTCGCAGTACTTC. This translates into CASSPTGVFVSQYF.

The chain employs TRBV10-1 and TRBJ1-1; D might be TRBD1 (6 bases). The V gene's germline CDR1 is WNHNN and CDR2 SYGVQD (reference sequence). This CDR3 contains 14 residues. The V gene lost 4 bases and the J gene lost 4 bases, with 13 bases spanning the gap. The CDR3 sequence is CASSVKGGITEAFF. The CDR3 DNA follows: TGCGCCAGCAGTGTAAAGGGGGGGATCACTGAAGCTTTCTTT.

The J gene is TRBJ2-6, the V gene TRBV5-1; no definite D call. This CDR3 has 18 amino acids. Germline assignment: CDR1 SGHRS and CDR2 YFSETQ. V was clipped by 4 bases and J by 0 bases, with 17 bases between them. The CDR3 loop reads CASSATGQWGSGANVLTF. The CDR3 DNA reads TGCGCCAGCAGCGCCACTGGCCAGTGGGGCTCTGGGGCCAACGTCCTGACTTTC.

V gene TRBV21-1 combines with J gene TRBJ1-1. TRBV21-1 is flagged as a pseudogene. CDR3 length: 14 residues. CDR3 residues: CASSKVKGNTEAFF. The CDR3 coding sequence is TGTGCCAGCAGCAAAGTAAAGGGGAACACTGAAGCTTTCTTT.

The genes are TRBV4-1 and TRBJ2-1; 9 bases are shared with TRBD2. V gave up 1 base and J gave up 15 bases; unmatched junction bases: 10. Germline CDR1 and CDR2: MGHRA and YSYEKL. The CDR3 sequence is 14 residues long. CDR3 nucleotides: TGCGCCAGCAGCCAAGTTCTAGCGGGGTCAGTGGGGTTCTTC. Its protein product is CASSQVLAGSVGFF.

CDR3: CASSFDRDQPQHF. CDR3 DNA: TGTGCCAGCAGCTTCGACCGCGATCAGCCCCAGCATTTT. The chain uses TRBV7-3 and TRBJ1-5, with D unresolved. The V end lost 3 bases, the J end lost 5 bases, and 8 bases lay between the germline ends. The CDR3 covers 13 residues. Per the germline V gene, CDR1 is SGHTA and CDR2 is FQGTGA.

The J gene is TRBJ2-7, the V gene TRBV10-1; D assignment may be TRBD1 or TRBD2 (5 bases each). This CDR3 is built from 16 residues. V lost 3 bases and J lost 1, with 16 bases in between. Germline values: CDR1 WNHNN, CDR2 SYGVQD (reference sequence). This chain's CDR3 is CASSDRGTGNSYEQYF. The CDR3 DNA sequence: TGCGCCAGCAGTGACCGAGGGACGGGGAATTCCTACGAGCAGTACTTC.

The J gene is TRBJ1-2, the V gene TRBV6-5, with 12 bases lining up with TRBD1. Germline CDR1 MNHEY, CDR2 SVGAGI. Germline trimming cut 10 bases from V and 4 bases from J; bases unmatched to any gene: 7. The CDR3 sequence is 14 residues long. The CDR3 bases are TGTGCCACGGGGACAGGGGGCGCGGGCTATGGCTACACCTTC. Its protein product is CATGTGGAGYGYTF.

V and J are TRBV11-3 and TRBJ2-7; a possible D gene is TRBD2 (5 bases). The V and J ends lost 5 bases and 5 bases respectively, with 16 bases between them. Per the germline V gene, CDR1 is SGHNT and CDR2 is YENEEA. The CDR3 loop spans 14 amino acids. CDR3 loop: CASSASRGFNEQYF. DNA for the CDR3: TGTGCCAGCAGCGCCTCAAGAGGGTTCAACGAGCAGTACTTC.

In nucleotides, the CDR3 is TGTGCCAGCAGAGGGGCCCACCCTCCCGAGACCCAGTACTTC. Translated, it gives CASRGAHPPETQYF. V is TRBV28 and J is TRBJ2-5, with D possibly being TRBD1 (5 bases). Trimming stripped 6 bases from V and 5 bases from J, with 16 bases between. The CDR3 is 14 amino acids. Germline CDR1 and CDR2: MDHEN and SYDVKM.

V usage is TRBV2 and J usage is TRBJ2-7; D uncertain. From germline, CDR1 is SNHLY and CDR2 FYNNEI. The CDR3 length is 15 residues. Between the trimmed V and J ends, which lost 8 bases and 3 bases, there was a span of 20 bases. In nucleotides, the CDR3 is TGTGCCAGCTTCCAGACTTCGATCTCTAACTACGAGCAGTACTTC. Amino acid sequence: CASFQTSISNYEQYF.

The chain combines TRBV7-2 with TRBJ2-7; D unresolved. The germline V and J ends were trimmed by 2 bases and 0 bases, with 8 bases remaining between them. The CDR3 totals 14 residues. Germline CDR1 SGHTA, CDR2 FQGNSA. The DNA of the CDR3 is TGTGCCAGCAGCTTACGGGTTTACTCCTACGAGCAGTACTTC. It specifies CASSLRVYSYEQYF.

CDR3 sequence (DNA): TGTGCCAGTAGGCGGGGGGCACATCAGCCCCAGCATTTT. It specifies CASRRGAHQPQHF. The chain is built from TRBV19 and TRBJ1-5, with TRBD1 as a possible D gene (6 bases). Germline-derived CDR1 and CDR2 are LNHDA and SQIVND (reference sequence). The CDR3 has 13 residues. V shed 6 bases and J shed 5 bases, with 11 bases lying between them. The whole variable domain, filled in from reference TRBV19 and TRBJ1-5, reads DGGITQSPKYLFRKEGQNVTLSCEQNLNHDAMYWYRQDPGQGLRLIYYSQIVNDFQKGDIAEGYSVSREKKESFPLTVTSAQKNPTAFYLCASRRGAHQPQHFGDGTRLSIL.

V and J are TRBV6-5 and TRBJ2-7, with D uncertain. Germline-derived CDR1 and CDR2 are MNHEY and SVGAGI. V was trimmed by 0 bases and J by 0 bases, leaving 9 bases between them. This CDR3 is built from 15 residues. CDR3 region: CASSYSRAPSYEQYF. The CDR3 DNA is TGTGCCAGCAGTTACTCGAGAGCACCCTCCTACGAGCAGTACTTC.

The V gene is TRBV18, the J gene TRBJ1-1; D not resolved. Trimming took 6 bases from V and 0 from J, leaving 5 bases between them. The CDR3 runs 12 residues. Germline V gene sequence: CDR1 KGHSH, CDR2 LQKENI. CDR3 sequence (DNA): TGTGCCAGCTCCTTAGTGAACACTGAAGCTTTCTTT. It encodes CASSLVNTEAFF.

This sequence joins TRBV7-2 and TRBJ1-2; D not resolved. The CDR3 runs 14 residues. V shed 5 bases and J shed 2 bases, with 12 bases lying between them. The germline V gene encodes CDR1 SGHTA and CDR2 FQGNSA. Here the CDR3 reads CASSAVPENYGYTF. CDR3 in DNA: TGTGCCAGCAGCGCTGTCCCAGAGAACTATGGCTACACCTTC.

This chain uses TRBV2 with TRBJ2-7; D ambiguous. V lost 4 bases to trimming and J lost 4 bases, with 2 bases between them. The length of the CDR3 is 10 residues. CDR1 and CDR2 (germline): SNHLY, FYNNEI. CDR3 sequence (DNA): TGTGCCAGCAGTGCTTACGAGCAGTACTTC. Amino acid sequence: CASSAYEQYF.

The V call is TRBV5-1, the J call TRBJ2-3; the D gene could be TRBD1 or TRBD2 (5 bases each). Germline V gene sequence: CDR1 SGHRS, CDR2 YFSETQ. The V and J ends lost 2 bases and 5 bases respectively, with 9 bases between them. There are 13 residues in the CDR3. CDR3 protein: CASSFWGRDTQYF. DNA for the CDR3: TGCGCCAGCAGCTTCTGGGGGAGAGATACGCAGTATTTT.